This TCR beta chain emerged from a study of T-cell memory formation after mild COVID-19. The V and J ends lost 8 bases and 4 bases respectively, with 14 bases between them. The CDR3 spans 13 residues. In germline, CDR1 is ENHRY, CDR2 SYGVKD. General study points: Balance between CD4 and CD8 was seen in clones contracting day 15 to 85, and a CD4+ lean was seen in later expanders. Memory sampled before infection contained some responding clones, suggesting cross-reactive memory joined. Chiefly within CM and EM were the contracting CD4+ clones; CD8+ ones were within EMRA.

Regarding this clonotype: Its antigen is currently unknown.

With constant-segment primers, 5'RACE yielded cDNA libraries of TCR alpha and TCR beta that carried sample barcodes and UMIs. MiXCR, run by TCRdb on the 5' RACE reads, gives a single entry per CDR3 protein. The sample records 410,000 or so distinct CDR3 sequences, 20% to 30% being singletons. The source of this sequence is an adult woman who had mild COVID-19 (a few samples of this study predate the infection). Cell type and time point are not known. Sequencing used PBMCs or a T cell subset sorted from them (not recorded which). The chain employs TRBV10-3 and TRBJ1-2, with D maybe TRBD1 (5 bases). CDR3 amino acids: CAIGAGVSYGYTF. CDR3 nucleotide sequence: TGTGCCATCGGGGCAGGTGTGAGCTATGGCTACACCTTC.